This TCR beta chain came from a study of cytomegalovirus exposure and HLA in healthy donors. The PCR ran on 60 Vbeta and 13 Jbeta primers. Generated by immunoSEQ multiplex PCR, the TCRdb table keeps only in-frame clones and is missing some. This sample yields some 210,000 clones, of which 85% to 90% are seen a single time; 1% to 1.5% belongs to the top ten. Trimming at V came to 9 bases and at J to 6 bases, leaving 16 bases not matched to a gene. This CDR3 comprises 16 residues. Per the germline V gene, CDR1 is MNHEY and CDR2 is SMNVEV (reference sequence). The receptor was isolated from a young man in good health and CMV-seronegative. The V and J genes are TRBV27 and TRBJ1-5, with 8 bases fitting TRBD1. Sequenced material: PBMCs. The chain's CDR3 is CASRDRFLGGGQPQHF. The CDR3 DNA reads TGTGCCAGTCGGGACAGGTTCCTCGGGGGTGGTCAGCCCCAGCATTTT.